The rows below give T cell receptor beta chains drawn from one sample of a study of response to subunit inactivated influenza vaccine. TCRdb reprocessed the RT-PCR reads via MiXCR and lists one record per CDR3 protein. This sample carries hundreds of thousands of distinct CDR3 sequences, over 9.5% of them seen once, and the ten largest clones take approximately 10%. Here the sequenced sample was PBMCs from blood, taken on the day of vaccination. The source is a man aged 45 to 65 who received an inactivated influenza vaccine. The CDR3 runs from the conserved cysteine through the conserved F or W. The order of the fields is V gene, clone size, D gene, J gene, CDR3 protein, CDR3 DNA. The D gene is left open where the match is weak. Size is stated for part of the rows, as once, few or many counts, or as a class when the clone is expanded.

v_call: TRBV7-6
clone_size: .
d_call: .
j_call: TRBJ2-1
cdr3_aa: CASSFGPGVRSYNEQFF
cdr3_nt: TGTGCCAGCAGCTTCGGTCCCGGGGTCAGGTCCTACAATGAGCAGTTCTTC

v_call: TRBV6-1
clone_size: many
d_call: TRBD2
j_call: TRBJ2-4
cdr3_aa: CASSESGTSGGDIQYF
cdr3_nt: TGTGCCAGCAGTGAATCCGGCACTAGCGGGGGTGACATTCAGTACTTC

v_call: TRBV3-1
clone_size: .
d_call: TRBD2
j_call: TRBJ2-5
cdr3_aa: CASSQETSKGETQYF
cdr3_nt: TGTGCCAGCAGCCAAGAGACTAGCAAAGGGGAGACCCAGTACTTC

v_call: TRBV6-1
clone_size: few
d_call: TRBD1
j_call: TRBJ1-5
cdr3_aa: CASIHYRGGGNQPQHF
cdr3_nt: TGTGCCAGCATACACTACAGGGGAGGGGGCAATCAGCCCCAGCATTTT

v_call: TRBV3-1
clone_size: few
d_call: TRBD1
j_call: TRBJ1-6
cdr3_aa: CASSQDAWTGPGSTLHF
cdr3_nt: TGTGCCAGCAGCCAAGACGCCTGGACAGGGCCCGGGAGCACCCTCCACTTT

v_call: TRBV19
clone_size: .
d_call: .
j_call: TRBJ1-1
cdr3_aa: CASSMAQGTEAFF
cdr3_nt: TGTGCCAGTAGTATGGCTCAGGGCACTGAAGCTTTCTTT

v_call: TRBV5-8
clone_size: few
d_call: .
j_call: TRBJ1-2
cdr3_aa: CASSGRGIYGYTF
cdr3_nt: TGTGCCAGCAGCGGGAGGGGAATCTATGGCTACACCTTC

v_call: TRBV3-1
clone_size: few
d_call: TRBD2
j_call: TRBJ2-1
cdr3_aa: CASGGRRGRGLAAYNEQFF
cdr3_nt: TGTGCCAGCGGCGGCAGGAGGGGGAGGGGACTAGCGGCCTACAATGAGCAGTTCTTC

v_call: TRBV5-1
clone_size: few
d_call: .
j_call: TRBJ1-1
cdr3_aa: CASSRTYQASTEAFF
cdr3_nt: TGCGCCAGCAGCCGTACATATCAAGCGAGCACTGAAGCTTTCTTT

v_call: TRBV20-1
clone_size: few
d_call: TRBD2
j_call: TRBJ2-5
cdr3_aa: CSDSGLGQETQYF
cdr3_nt: TGCAGTGATAGCGGACTAGGCCAAGAGACCCAGTACTTC

v_call: TRBV7-9
clone_size: .
d_call: .
j_call: TRBJ2-3
cdr3_aa: CASSFFRVDTDTQYF
cdr3_nt: TGTGCCAGCAGCTTTTTTCGGGTAGACACAGATACGCAGTATTTT

v_call: TRBV30
clone_size: .
d_call: .
j_call: TRBJ2-7
cdr3_aa: CAWSTLYEQYF
cdr3_nt: TGTGCCTGGAGTACCCTTTACGAGCAGTACTTC

v_call: TRBV27
clone_size: .
d_call: TRBD1
j_call: TRBJ1-6
cdr3_aa: CASSLFWDRGNSPLHF
cdr3_nt: TGTGCCAGCAGTTTATTCTGGGACAGGGGAAATTCACCCCTCCACTTT

v_call: TRBV4-1
clone_size: .
d_call: TRBD1
j_call: TRBJ2-1
cdr3_aa: CASSQYFRTGAYNEQFF
cdr3_nt: TGCGCCAGCAGCCAATACTTTCGGACAGGGGCGTACAATGAGCAGTTCTTC

v_call: TRBV15
clone_size: .
d_call: .
j_call: TRBJ2-7
cdr3_aa: CATSKETGGYEQYF
cdr3_nt: TGTGCCACCAGCAAAGAGACAGGCGGGTACGAGCAGTACTTC

v_call: TRBV12-3/TRBV12-4
clone_size: many
d_call: .
j_call: TRBJ2-2
cdr3_aa: CASRQAGAGELFF
cdr3_nt: TGTGCCAGCAGGCAAGCAGGGGCCGGGGAGCTGTTTTTT

v_call: TRBV20-1
clone_size: .
d_call: .
j_call: TRBJ2-5
cdr3_aa: CSARWQGGQETQYF
cdr3_nt: TGCAGTGCTAGGTGGCAAGGGGGCCAAGAGACCCAGTACTTC

v_call: TRBV24-1
clone_size: few
d_call: .
j_call: TRBJ2-2
cdr3_aa: CATSDLFGRGETGELFF
cdr3_nt: TGTGCCACCAGTGATTTGTTCGGCAGGGGAGAGACCGGGGAGCTGTTTTTT

v_call: TRBV15
clone_size: .
d_call: .
j_call: TRBJ2-5
cdr3_aa: CATSRDQGETQYF
cdr3_nt: TGTGCCACCAGCAGAGATCAAGGGGAGACCCAGTACTTC

v_call: TRBV20-1
clone_size: .
d_call: .
j_call: TRBJ1-1
cdr3_aa: CSARGVRNPTTEAFF
cdr3_nt: TGCAGTGCTAGGGGGGTCAGGAACCCGACCACTGAAGCTTTCTTT

v_call: TRBV5-1
clone_size: few
d_call: TRBD1
j_call: TRBJ2-4
cdr3_aa: CASSYIQGAAKNIQYF
cdr3_nt: TGCGCCAGCAGCTACATACAGGGGGCCGCCAAAAACATTCAGTACTTC

v_call: TRBV6-2/TRBV6-3
clone_size: few
d_call: .
j_call: TRBJ2-7
cdr3_aa: CASRLISSYEQYF
cdr3_nt: TGTGCCAGCAGGTTAATCTCTTCCTACGAGCAGTACTTC

v_call: TRBV30
clone_size: .
d_call: .
j_call: TRBJ2-1
cdr3_aa: CAWGAGFYNEQFF
cdr3_nt: TGTGCCTGGGGGGCAGGTTTCTACAATGAGCAGTTCTTC

v_call: TRBV6-2/TRBV6-3
clone_size: .
d_call: TRBD1
j_call: TRBJ2-1
cdr3_aa: CASSLTLGQGKDEQFF
cdr3_nt: TGTGCCAGCAGTCTTACTTTGGGACAGGGAAAGGATGAGCAGTTCTTC

v_call: TRBV21-1
clone_size: few
d_call: .
j_call: TRBJ1-5
cdr3_aa: CASSPRGCNQPQHF
cdr3_nt: TGTGCCAGCAGTCCGCGGGGGTGCAATCAGCCCCAGCATTTT

v_call: TRBV20-1
clone_size: many
d_call: .
j_call: TRBJ2-1
cdr3_aa: CSAGKLDREQFF
cdr3_nt: TGCAGTGCTGGTAAACTAGACCGGGAGCAGTTCTTC

v_call: TRBV4-1
clone_size: few
d_call: TRBD2
j_call: TRBJ2-5
cdr3_aa: CASSPDEVAGGSRRGETQYF
cdr3_nt: TGCGCCAGCAGCCCCGACGAAGTGGCGGGGGGCAGTCGGAGGGGTGAGACCCAGTACTTC

v_call: TRBV29-1
clone_size: .
d_call: .
j_call: TRBJ1-1
cdr3_aa: CSVETPLVGVNTEAFF
cdr3_nt: TGCAGCGTTGAAACTCCTTTGGTGGGGGTGAACACTGAAGCTTTCTTT

v_call: TRBV29-1
clone_size: few
d_call: .
j_call: TRBJ2-1
cdr3_aa: CSVEARSGAFDNEQFF
cdr3_nt: TGCAGCGTTGAGGCTCGTTCGGGGGCCTTTGACAATGAGCAGTTCTTC

v_call: TRBV2
clone_size: once
d_call: .
j_call: TRBJ1-1
cdr3_aa: CASRPLGAGGGEAFF
cdr3_nt: TGTGCCAGCAGACCCTTGGGCGCGGGAGGGGGTGAAGCTTTCTTT

v_call: TRBV7-9
clone_size: .
d_call: .
j_call: TRBJ2-3
cdr3_aa: CARAGTADTQYF
cdr3_nt: TGTGCACGAGCTGGCACTGCAGATACGCAGTATTTT

v_call: TRBV4-2
clone_size: few
d_call: .
j_call: TRBJ2-5
cdr3_aa: CASSPAGTNQETQYF
cdr3_nt: TGTGCCAGCAGCCCAGCCGGGACCAACCAAGAGACCCAGTACTTC

v_call: TRBV6-5
clone_size: .
d_call: .
j_call: TRBJ1-5
cdr3_aa: CASSYVSGDQPQHF
cdr3_nt: TGTGCCAGCAGTTACGTCTCAGGTGACCAGCCCCAGCATTTT

v_call: TRBV7-9
clone_size: .
d_call: .
j_call: TRBJ2-1
cdr3_aa: CASSFPRLRLASNEQFF
cdr3_nt: TGTGCCAGCAGCTTCCCGAGACTTAGATTGGCCTCCAATGAGCAGTTCTTC

v_call: TRBV6-2/TRBV6-3
clone_size: few
d_call: .
j_call: TRBJ2-3
cdr3_aa: CASRTIKNTQYF
cdr3_nt: TGTGCCAGCAGGACTATAAAGAATACGCAGTATTTT

v_call: TRBV20-1
clone_size: .
d_call: .
j_call: TRBJ2-1
cdr3_aa: CSASGSGGNRGEQFF
cdr3_nt: TGCAGTGCTAGTGGATCAGGCGGGAACCGGGGTGAGCAGTTCTTC

v_call: TRBV4-3
clone_size: few
d_call: .
j_call: TRBJ1-6
cdr3_aa: CASSQDAWSEHSPLHF
cdr3_nt: TGCGCCAGCAGCCAAGATGCGTGGTCAGAGCATTCACCCCTCCACTTT

v_call: TRBV5-5
clone_size: .
d_call: TRBD2
j_call: TRBJ2-3
cdr3_aa: CARVPGLAPDTQYF
cdr3_nt: TGTGCCAGGGTCCCGGGACTAGCGCCAGATACGCAGTATTTT

v_call: TRBV20-1
clone_size: .
d_call: .
j_call: TRBJ1-3
cdr3_aa: CSAYNSGNTIYF
cdr3_nt: TGCAGTGCTTACAACTCTGGAAACACCATATATTTT

v_call: TRBV20-1
clone_size: .
d_call: .
j_call: TRBJ2-5
cdr3_aa: CSATSTVYETQYF
cdr3_nt: TGCAGTGCAACGTCGACAGTTTACGAGACCCAGTACTTC

v_call: TRBV7-2
clone_size: few
d_call: .
j_call: TRBJ1-5
cdr3_aa: CASSLIYGDQPQHF
cdr3_nt: TGTGCCAGCAGCTTGATATATGGGGATCAGCCCCAGCATTTT

v_call: TRBV5-1
clone_size: many
d_call: TRBD1
j_call: TRBJ2-7
cdr3_aa: CASSNRQGIPYEQYF
cdr3_nt: TGCGCCAGCAGTAACCGACAGGGGATCCCCTACGAGCAGTACTTC

v_call: TRBV12-3/TRBV12-4
clone_size: many
d_call: .
j_call: TRBJ2-5
cdr3_aa: CASTEDTQETQYF
cdr3_nt: TGTGCCAGCACCGAGGACACCCAAGAGACCCAGTACTTC

v_call: TRBV10-3
clone_size: .
d_call: TRBD1
j_call: TRBJ2-1
cdr3_aa: CAISEIGGNEQSF
cdr3_nt: TGTGCCATCAGTGAGATAGGGGGCAATGAGCAGTCCTTC

v_call: TRBV12-3/TRBV12-4
clone_size: many
d_call: .
j_call: TRBJ1-1
cdr3_aa: CASSLPMRGTEAFF
cdr3_nt: TGTGCCAGCAGTTTGCCGATGAGGGGCACTGAAGCTTTCTTT

v_call: TRBV27
clone_size: many
d_call: TRBD1
j_call: TRBJ1-2
cdr3_aa: CASSGTDYGYTF
cdr3_nt: TGTGCCAGCAGTGGGACAGACTATGGCTACACCTTC

v_call: TRBV7-8
clone_size: .
d_call: TRBD2
j_call: TRBJ2-1
cdr3_aa: CASSLGTSGGAGYNEQFF
cdr3_nt: TGTGCCAGCAGCCTGGGGACTAGCGGGGGGGCCGGCTACAATGAGCAGTTCTTC

v_call: TRBV7-9
clone_size: many
d_call: TRBD2
j_call: TRBJ2-5
cdr3_aa: CASSSPEPGRGTQYF
cdr3_nt: TGTGCCAGCAGCTCCCCGGAGCCAGGGAGGGGGACCCAGTACTTC

v_call: TRBV5-5
clone_size: few
d_call: TRBD1
j_call: TRBJ2-1
cdr3_aa: CASSFGGTGDNEQFF
cdr3_nt: TGTGCCAGCAGCTTCGGTGGGACAGGGGATAATGAGCAGTTCTTC

v_call: TRBV27
clone_size: few
d_call: .
j_call: TRBJ2-7
cdr3_aa: CASSPGTHGYEQYF
cdr3_nt: TGTGCCAGCAGCCCCGGGACCCACGGGTACGAGCAGTACTTC

v_call: TRBV2
clone_size: .
d_call: TRBD1
j_call: TRBJ2-1
cdr3_aa: CATVSRTGITNEQFF
cdr3_nt: TGTGCCACTGTGAGCCGGACAGGGATAACTAATGAGCAGTTCTTC

v_call: TRBV29-1
clone_size: .
d_call: .
j_call: TRBJ2-3
cdr3_aa: CSVRGRSTDTQYF
cdr3_nt: TGCAGCGTGAGGGGACGGAGCACAGATACGCAGTATTTT